This T cell receptor beta chain was sequenced during a study of blood T cell repertoires in COVID-19. This table comes from immunoSEQ multiplex PCR, and its TCRdb copy is limited to in-frame clones, with some not included. The table has about 160,000 clones, about 85% seen once. CDR1 is SNHLY and CDR2 is FYNNEI in the germline V gene. With V trimmed by 3 bases and J by 9 bases, 5 bases remained unmatched. The CDR3 is made up of 14 amino acids. This sequence originates from a man between 35 and 55 years old with acute or convalescent COVID-19. The rearrangement uses TRBV2 and TRBJ1-6; 7 nucleotides match TRBD1. Sequencing used peripheral blood. The CDR3 DNA reads as TGTGCCAGCAGTGACCAGGGGGAGAGTTCACCCCTCCACTTT. Its translation: CASSDQGESSPLHF.